The rows below give T cell receptor beta chains drawn from one sample of a study of glioma-infiltrating T cells after dendritic cell vaccination. Clones were sequenced by immunoSEQ multiplex PCR, and TCRdb holds only the in-frame ones, with some missing. This sample has roughly 82,000 clones, with over 85% found just once. Sample: blood, taken before dendritic cell vaccination. The receptors were sampled from a human donor with glioblastoma. Both conserved end residues are part of each CDR3. D genes are given only for firm matches. Part of the rows lack a size; the others show once, few, many or a class for expanded clones.

d_call clone_size cdr3_length j_call v_call cdr3_aa
. . 13 TRBJ2-6 TRBV30 CAWRLAGANVLTF
TRBD1 . 16 TRBJ2-3 TRBV6-6 CASSPRDRTSTDTQYF
. . 13 TRBJ1-2 TRBV14 CASSQVTMEGYTF
TRBD1 . 15 TRBJ2-2 TRBV6-5 CASMGGQGDTGELFF
TRBD1 . 13 TRBJ2-1 TRBV7-7 CASSPRDRDEQFF
TRBD2 once 15 TRBJ2-1 TRBV6-5 CASSQTSGAYNEQFF
. . 15 TRBJ2-5 TRBV7-3 CASSLNGGSQETQYF
TRBD2 few 15 TRBJ2-1 TRBV7-3 CASSLTTGGLGEQFF
TRBD2 . 14 TRBJ2-7 TRBV27 CASRGGLAVYEQYF
. . 14 TRBJ2-5 TRBV7-6 CASSLGGFWETQYF
TRBD2 . 15 TRBJ2-1 TRBV18 CASSPGLAANNEQFF
TRBD1 few 13 TRBJ2-7 TRBV2 CASTDRVGYEQYF
. . 11 TRBJ2-1 TRBV18 CASSPRDEQFF
TRBD2 . 13 TRBJ2-1 TRBV2 CASMGLDYNEQFF
. . 16 TRBJ2-1 TRBV27 CASSFKPTQTYNEQFF
. few 16 TRBJ2-7 TRBV7-9 CASSAPPGRNSYEQYF
. . 13 TRBJ1-1 TRBV19 CASRASGGTEAFF
TRBD1 once 15 TRBJ2-1 TRBV5-1 CASSSGTGGLNEQFF
. few 12 TRBJ2-5 TRBV27 CASSLKGETQYF
. . 13 TRBJ1-6 TRBV30 CAWRGPGVSPLHF
TRBD2 . 14 TRBJ2-7 TRBV4-1 CASSQPGLAYEQYF
. . 13 TRBJ1-5 TRBV10-2 CASSWTPDQPQHF
TRBD2 . 16 TRBJ2-7 TRBV5-1 CASSLYEGGGSYEQYF
. . 12 TRBJ2-7 TRBV30 CAYSGGSYEQYF
TRBD2 . 15 TRBJ2-1 TRBV7-8 CASSGLAGNYNEQFF
. . 15 TRBJ1-6 TRBV2 CASSVWASGDSPLHF
TRBD2 once 13 TRBJ2-7 TRBV5-4 CASSTGLAGEQYF
TRBD1 . 17 . TRBV15 CATSYQTPLGQGYEQYF
. . 13 TRBJ1-1 TRBV14 CASSLSENTEAFF
. . 13 TRBJ1-1 TRBV5-1 CASSLNRDTEAFF
. . 15 TRBJ1-1 TRBV30 CAWSYGFKANTEAFF
. . 13 TRBJ2-3 TRBV6-6 CASSTSAIDTQYF
TRBD1 once 13 TRBJ1-2 TRBV5-1 CASSLRQGHGYTF
. . 18 TRBJ2-7 TRBV7-6 CASSLAYTRPPISYEQYF
. once 15 TRBJ2-2 TRBV5-1 CASSLDVEFTGELFF
. few 14 TRBJ2-7 TRBV6-5 CASNLRGAPTEQYF
TRBD1 . 16 TRBJ2-1 TRBV19 CASSIDMGTAYNEQFF
. . 13 TRBJ1-2 TRBV10-3 CAISEADNYGYTF
. . 16 TRBJ2-1 TRBV9 CASSALRISSYNEQFF
TRBD1 . 16 TRBJ1-6 TRBV4-1 CASSQERTGTNSPLHF
. . 13 TRBJ1-5 TRBV18 CASSKRDNQPQHF
. . 13 TRBJ2-5 TRBV7-7 CASSSGFQETQYF
TRBD1 . 15 TRBJ2-2 TRBV2 CASRPGQGNTGELFF
TRBD2 . 19 TRBJ2-3 TRBV4-1 CASSLRLAGGRGSTDTQYF
. . 14 TRBJ1-1 TRBV11-2 CASSFSDKNTEAFF
TRBD1 once 17 TRBJ1-1 TRBV7-9 CASSSQGALKGDTEAFF
. . 15 TRBJ2-1 TRBV27 CASSLAPLTYNEQFF
. . 19 TRBJ2-2 TRBV4-1 CASSQGRPLGRGNTGELFF
TRBD1 once 18 TRBJ2-1 TRBV7-8 CASSLANGPGQVYNEQFF
. . 15 TRBJ2-7 TRBV16 CASSQSAGLIYEQYF
. . 14 TRBJ1-2 TRBV10-3 CAISRDIGEYGYTF
. . 14 TRBJ2-2 TRBV2 CASSLIASTGELFF
. few 13 TRBJ1-1 TRBV5-6 CASTQGQYTEAFF
. . 13 TRBJ1-2 TRBV7-9 CASSFGGSGGYTF